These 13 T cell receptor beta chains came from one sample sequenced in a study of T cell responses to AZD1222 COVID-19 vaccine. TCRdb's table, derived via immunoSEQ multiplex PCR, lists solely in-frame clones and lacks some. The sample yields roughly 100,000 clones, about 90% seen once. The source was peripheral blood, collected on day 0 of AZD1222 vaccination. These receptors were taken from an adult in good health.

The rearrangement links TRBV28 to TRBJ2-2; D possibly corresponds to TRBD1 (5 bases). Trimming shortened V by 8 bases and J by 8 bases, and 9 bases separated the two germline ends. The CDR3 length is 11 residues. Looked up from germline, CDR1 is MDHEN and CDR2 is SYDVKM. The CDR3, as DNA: TGTGCCAGCGGAAGGACAGGGGAGCTGTTTTTT. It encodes CASGRTGELFF.

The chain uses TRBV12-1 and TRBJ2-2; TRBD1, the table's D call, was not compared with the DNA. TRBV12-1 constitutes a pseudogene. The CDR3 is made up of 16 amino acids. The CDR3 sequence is CASSLRLTGVPGELFF. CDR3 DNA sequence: TGTGCCAGCAGCCTCCGCCTGACAGGGGTCCCCGGGGAGCTGTTTTTT.

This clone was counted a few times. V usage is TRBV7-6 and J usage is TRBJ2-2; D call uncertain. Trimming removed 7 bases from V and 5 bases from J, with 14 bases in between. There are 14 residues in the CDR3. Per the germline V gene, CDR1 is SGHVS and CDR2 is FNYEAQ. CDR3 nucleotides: TGTGCCAGCACCCGAATGGTCGAGACCGGGGAGCTGTTTTTT. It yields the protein CASTRMVETGELFF.

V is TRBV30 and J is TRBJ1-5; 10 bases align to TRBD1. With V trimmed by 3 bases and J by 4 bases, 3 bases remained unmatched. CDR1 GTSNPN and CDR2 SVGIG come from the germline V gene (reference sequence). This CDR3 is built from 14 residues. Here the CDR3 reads CAWRDRGVNQPQHF. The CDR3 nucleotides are TGTGCCTGGAGGGACAGGGGGGTGAATCAGCCCCAGCATTTT.

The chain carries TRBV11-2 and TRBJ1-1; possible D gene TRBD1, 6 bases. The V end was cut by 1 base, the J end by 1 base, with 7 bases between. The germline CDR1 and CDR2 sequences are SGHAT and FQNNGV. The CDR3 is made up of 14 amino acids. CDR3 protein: CASSLAQGNTEAFF. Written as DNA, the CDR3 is TGTGCCAGCAGCTTAGCACAGGGGAACACTGAAGCTTTCTTT.

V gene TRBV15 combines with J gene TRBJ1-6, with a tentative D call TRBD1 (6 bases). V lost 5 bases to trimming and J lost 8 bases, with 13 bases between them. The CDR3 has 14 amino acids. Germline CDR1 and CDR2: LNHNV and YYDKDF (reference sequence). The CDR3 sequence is CATSRTAKDSPLHF. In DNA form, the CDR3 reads TGTGCCACCAGCCGGACAGCGAAAGATTCACCCCTCCACTTT.

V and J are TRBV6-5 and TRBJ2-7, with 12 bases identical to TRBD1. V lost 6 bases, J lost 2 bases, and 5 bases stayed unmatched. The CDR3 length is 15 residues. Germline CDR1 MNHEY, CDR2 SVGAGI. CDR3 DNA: TGTGCCAGCAGAGAGGGACAGGGGGCAACCTACGAGCAGTACTTC. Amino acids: CASREGQGATYEQYF.

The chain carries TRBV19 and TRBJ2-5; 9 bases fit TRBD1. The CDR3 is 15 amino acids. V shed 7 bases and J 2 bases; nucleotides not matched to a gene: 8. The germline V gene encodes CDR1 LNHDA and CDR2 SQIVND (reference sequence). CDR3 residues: CASTPGQGGQETQYF. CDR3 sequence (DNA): TGTGCCAGTACCCCGGGACAGGGAGGGCAAGAGACCCAGTACTTC.

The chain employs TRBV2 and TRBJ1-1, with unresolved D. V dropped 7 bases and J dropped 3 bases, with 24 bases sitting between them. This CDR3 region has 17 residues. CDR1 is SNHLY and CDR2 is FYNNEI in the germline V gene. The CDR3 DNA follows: TGTGCCAGCATACGTCTACCGGGATCTCCCATGGACACTGAAGCTTTCTTT. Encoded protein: CASIRLPGSPMDTEAFF.

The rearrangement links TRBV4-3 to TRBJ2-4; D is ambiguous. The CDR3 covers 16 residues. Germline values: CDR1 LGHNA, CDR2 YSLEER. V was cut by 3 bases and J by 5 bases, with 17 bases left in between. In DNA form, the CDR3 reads TGCGCCAGCAGCCAGCTAAGCGAGCTTGCTGAAAACATTCAGTACTTC. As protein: CASSQLSELAENIQYF.

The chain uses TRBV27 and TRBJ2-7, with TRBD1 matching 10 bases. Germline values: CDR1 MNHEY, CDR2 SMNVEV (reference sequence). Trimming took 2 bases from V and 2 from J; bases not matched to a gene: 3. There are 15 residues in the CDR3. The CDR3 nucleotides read TGTGCCAGCAGTTTAGTGGACAGGGGGACCTACGAGCAGTACTTC. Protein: CASSLVDRGTYEQYF.

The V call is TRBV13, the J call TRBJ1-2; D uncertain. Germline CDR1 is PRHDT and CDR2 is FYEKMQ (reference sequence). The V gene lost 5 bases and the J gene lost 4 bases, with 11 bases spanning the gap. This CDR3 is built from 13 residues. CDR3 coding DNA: TGTGCCAGCAGCCCACGGGCCACCTATGGCTACACCTTC. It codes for CASSPRATYGYTF.

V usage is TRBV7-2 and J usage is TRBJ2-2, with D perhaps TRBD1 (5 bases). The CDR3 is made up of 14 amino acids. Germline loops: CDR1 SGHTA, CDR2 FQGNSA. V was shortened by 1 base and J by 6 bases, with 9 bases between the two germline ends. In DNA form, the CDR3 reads TGTGCCAGCAGCTTAGTCAGGGCCCCCGGGGAGCTGTTTTTT. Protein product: CASSLVRAPGELFF. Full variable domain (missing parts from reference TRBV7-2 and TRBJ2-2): GAGVSQSPSNKVTEKGKDVELRCDPISGHTALYWYRQSLGQGLEFLIYFQGNSAPDKSGLPSDRFSAERTGGSVSTLTIQRTQQEDSAVYLCASSLVRAPGELFFGEGSRLTVL.